This T cell receptor (beta chain) originates from a study of shared clonotypes between healthy human individuals. Details on this clone: Its specificity is not known.

Healthy HIV-negative adults with no recent acute infections or vaccinations were recruited as donors. The assay was immunoSEQ multiplex PCR, and TCRdb's table has in-frame clones only and misses some. Among fewer than 600,000 clones listed, around three quarters were seen once. Study results and limitations: Clonotype sharing among donors was thought likely to change with sequencing depth.

V was trimmed by 7 bases and J by 0 bases, leaving 10 bases between them. The CDR3 totals 13 residues. Germline V CDR1 and CDR2: SQVTM, ANQGSEA. The sequenced material came from PBMCs. The V gene is TRBV29-1, the J gene TRBJ1-3; D ambiguous. The TCR was taken from a woman aged 40-49 years in good health. Some clones in this sample may be carry-over from other donors' samples. CDR3 amino acids: CSAWGFSGNTIYF. CDR3 nucleotide sequence: TGCAGCGCTTGGGGATTCTCTGGAAACACCATATATTTT.